This T cell receptor beta chain stems from a study of cytomegalovirus exposure and HLA in healthy donors. Findings and caveats of the study: Later, TCR association rates were found to vary by HLA locus, highest for DRB1 and lowest for HLA-C. In a later analysis, an Asian-associated ancestry cluster reportedly showed fewer N-insertions than the roughly 700-donor mean. Among TCR sequences, most were rare, though some public TCRs appeared in many donors. Apparent HLA restriction characterized most CMV-associated TCR beta chains in a later analysis.

This CDR3 comprises 11 residues. The germline V gene encodes CDR1 SEHNR and CDR2 FQNEAQ (reference sequence). V was cut by 8 bases and J by 5 bases, with 9 bases left in between. Amplification used 60 Vbeta primers and 13 Jbeta primers. Produced via immunoSEQ multiplex PCR; TCRdb's table is partial and in-frame only. In the table there are 100,000 to 150,000 clones, more than 80% of which are singletons. Comment on this clone: Its antigen is currently unknown.

The TCR was taken from a middle-aged man in good health and CMV-seronegative. Sequencing input: PBMCs. The chain has TRBV7-9 and TRBJ2-5; D is possibly TRBD2 (5 bases). The CDR3 DNA is TGTGCCAGCCGACTATGGGAGACCCAGTACTTC. This encodes CASRLWETQYF.